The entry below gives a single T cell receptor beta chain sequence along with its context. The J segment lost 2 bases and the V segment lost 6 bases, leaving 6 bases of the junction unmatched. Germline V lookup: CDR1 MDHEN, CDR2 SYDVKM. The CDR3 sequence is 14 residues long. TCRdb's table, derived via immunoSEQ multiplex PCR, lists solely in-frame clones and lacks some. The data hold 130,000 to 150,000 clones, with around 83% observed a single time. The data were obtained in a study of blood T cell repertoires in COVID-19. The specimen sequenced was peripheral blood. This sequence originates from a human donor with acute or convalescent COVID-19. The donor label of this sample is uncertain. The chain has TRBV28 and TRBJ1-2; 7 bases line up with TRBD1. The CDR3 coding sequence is TGTGCCAGCAGCCCTTCGACAGGGAACTATGGCTACACCTTC. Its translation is CASSPSTGNYGYTF.